The 21 T cell receptor beta chains presented below share a single source sample, sequenced in a study of blood T cell repertoires in COVID-19. Only in-frame clones appear in the TCRdb table, and some are missing; sequencing was by immunoSEQ multiplex PCR. Found here are under 350,000 clones, approximately 86% of them singletons; the top ten hold 4% to 5.5%. Material for sequencing was PBMCs or T cells enriched from blood (not recorded which). These receptors were obtained from a woman in her thirties or forties with acute COVID-19.

This chain uses TRBV18 with TRBJ1-1; perhaps TRBD1 as D (5 bases). Trimming pared 4 bases from V and 6 bases from J, leaving 12 bases between. The germline V gene encodes CDR1 KGHSH and CDR2 LQKENI. This CDR3 spans 13 amino acids. The CDR3 protein is CASSLDSLSEAFF. In nucleotides, the CDR3 is TGTGCCAGCTCACTCGACAGTTTATCTGAAGCTTTCTTT.

V gene TRBV19 combines with J gene TRBJ2-5; TRBD1 aligns across 8 bases. Germline CDR1 reads LNHDA; CDR2 reads SQIVND (reference sequence). V gave up 5 bases and J gave up 1 base; unmatched junction bases: 6. CDR3 size: 15 residues. The CDR3 region has the DNA TGTGCCAGTAGTCCCCGGACAGGGCGCCAAGAGACCCAGTACTTC. It codes for CASSPRTGRQETQYF.

CDR3 sequence (DNA): TGCAGCGTGTGGCAAGGACAGGGTGAAAAACTGTTTTTT. Translation gives CSVWQGQGEKLFF. V usage is TRBV29-1 and J usage is TRBJ1-4; 8 bases are shared with TRBD1. Germline CDR1 is SQVTM and CDR2 is ANQGSEA. The CDR3 is 13 amino acids. The trim removed 6 bases at V and 7 bases at J, leaving 7 bases unmatched. The whole variable domain, filled in from reference TRBV29-1 and TRBJ1-4, reads SAVISQKPSRDICQRGTSLTIQCQVDSQVTMMFWYRQQPGQSLTLIATANQGSEATYESGFVIDKFPISRPNLTFSTLTVSNMSPEDSSIYLCSVWQGQGEKLFFGSGTQLSVL.

This chain joins TRBV20-1 and TRBJ1-2, with D unclear. The CDR3 runs to 9 residues. CDR1 is DFQATT and CDR2 is SNEGSKA in the germline V gene (reference sequence). CDR3 loop: CNLGGGYTF. The CDR3 DNA is TGCAACCTAGGCGGTGGCTACACCTTC.

J is TRBJ2-7 and V is TRBV27, with 9 bases matching TRBD2. V shed 2 bases and J 0 bases; nucleotides not matched to a gene: 5. Germline V gene sequence: CDR1 MNHEY, CDR2 SMNVEV (reference sequence). This CDR3 has 16 amino acids. The CDR3 bases are TGTGCCAGCAGTTTACACCTTAGCGGGGGCTCCTACGAGCAGTACTTC. Translated, it gives CASSLHLSGGSYEQYF.

The V call is TRBV6-2 or TRBV6-3, the J call TRBJ2-1, with TRBD2 matching over 7 bases. Germline V gene sequence: CDR1 MNHEY, CDR2 SVGEGT. J lost 2 bases, V lost 6 bases, and 7 bases had no gene match. This CDR3 has 15 amino acids. CDR3 in amino acids: CASSATSPPYNEQFF. In DNA, the CDR3 is TGTGCCAGCAGCGCGACTAGCCCCCCCTACAATGAGCAGTTCTTC.

The chain uses TRBV18 and TRBJ1-6; 12 bases map to TRBD1. The CDR3 is 13 residues long. V trimming: 1 base; J trimming: 18 bases; junction bases outside the gene matches: 4. Germline CDR1 and CDR2: KGHSH and LQKENI. The CDR3 DNA reads TGTGCCAGCTCACCACGGGACAGGGGGCTCCCCCACTTT. Its translation is CASSPRDRGLPHF.

The chain has TRBV15 and TRBJ2-3; TRBD2 matches at 8 bases. Looked up from germline, CDR1 is LNHNV and CDR2 is YYDKDF (reference sequence). V dropped 1 base and J dropped 6; count of bases not matched to a gene: 6. The CDR3 covers 15 residues. The CDR3 DNA reads TGTGCCACCAGCAGAGCGAGCGGGAGTTCCGATACGCAGTATTTT. It is translated as CATSRASGSSDTQYF.

The chain joins TRBV2 to TRBJ1-1; no firm D call. Germline V lookup: CDR1 SNHLY, CDR2 FYNNEI. Trimming cost V 7 bases and J 0 bases, with 12 bases left between them. The CDR3 covers 14 residues. The CDR3 DNA follows: TGTGCCAGCACGGCAGGCTTCATGAACACTGAAGCTTTCTTT. Its translation is CASTAGFMNTEAFF.

The chain joins TRBV19 to TRBJ1-1; the D gene is possibly TRBD1 (5 bases). V was pared by 3 bases and J by 0 bases, with 8 bases between. The CDR3 length is 14 residues. Looked up from germline, CDR1 is LNHDA and CDR2 is SQIVND (reference sequence). The CDR3 DNA sequence: TGTGCCAGTAGTATTGGGGCCCTGAACACTGAAGCTTTCTTT. The encoded protein is CASSIGALNTEAFF. The variable domain in full, with the rest retrieved from reference TRBV19 and TRBJ1-1, is DGGITQSPKYLFRKEGQNVTLSCEQNLNHDAMYWYRQDPGQGLRLIYYSQIVNDFQKGDIAEGYSVSREKKESFPLTVTSAQKNPTAFYLCASSIGALNTEAFFGQGTRLTVV.

V usage is TRBV7-3 and J usage is TRBJ2-1, with 8 bases lining up with TRBD1. Trimming at V came to 5 bases and at J to 6 bases, leaving 9 bases not matched to a gene. This CDR3 is built from 15 residues. Germline CDR1 and CDR2: SGHTA and FQGTGA. Here the CDR3 reads CASSQLGQGPNEQFF. As DNA, the CDR3 is TGTGCCAGCAGCCAACTAGGACAGGGTCCCAATGAGCAGTTCTTC. Complete variable domain (other parts from reference TRBV7-3 and TRBJ2-1): GAGVSQTPSNKVTEKGKYVELRCDPISGHTALYWYRQSLGQGPEFLIYFQGTGAADDSGLPNDRFFAVRPEGSVSTLKIQRTERGDSAVYLCASSQLGQGPNEQFFGPGTRLTVL.

This clone appeared a single time. J is TRBJ2-2 and V is TRBV6-1; D ambiguous. The CDR3 runs 16 residues. V was cut by 4 bases and J by 2 bases, with 14 bases left in between. Germline loops: CDR1 MNHNS, CDR2 SASEGT. CDR3 nucleotide sequence: TGTGCCAGCAGTGCCCGACTCGCCCTTAACACCGGGGAGCTGTTTTTT. Translation: CASSARLALNTGELFF.

This clone has a single count. The chain is built from TRBV6-1 and TRBJ2-7; 7 positions match TRBD2. Per germline, CDR1 MNHNS and CDR2 SASEGT. The CDR3 consists of 17 residues. V gave up 4 bases and J gave up 0 bases; unmatched junction bases: 12. The CDR3 is CASSATLWEGISYEQYF. DNA of the CDR3: TGTGCCAGCAGTGCGACCCTTTGGGAGGGAATCTCCTACGAGCAGTACTTC.

The rearrangement joins TRBV24-1 to TRBJ2-1; 11 bases are a match to TRBD2. The CDR3 is made up of 16 amino acids. V lost 3 bases to trimming and J lost 3 bases; unmatched junction nucleotides: 3. Germline V gene sequence: CDR1 KGHDR, CDR2 SFDVKD. CDR3 DNA sequence: TGTGCCACCAGTGATCCCGGGACTAGCGGCTACAATGAGCAGTTCTTC. The encoded protein is CATSDPGTSGYNEQFF.

The chain has TRBV5-8 and TRBJ1-1; a weak D match, TRBD1 (6 bases). The CDR3 is 15 residues long. V was trimmed by 0 bases and J by 0 bases, leaving 9 bases between them. Germline CDR1 and CDR2: SGHTS and YDEGEE. The CDR3, as DNA: TGTGCCAGCAGCTTGGTGGACAGATTGAACACTGAAGCTTTCTTT. This gives the protein CASSLVDRLNTEAFF.

V is TRBV7-8 and J is TRBJ1-2; D is ambiguous. Germline CDR1 reads SGHVS; CDR2 reads FQNEAQ. CDR3 size: 14 residues. V gave up 5 bases and J gave up 3 bases, with 13 bases separating them. The CDR3 DNA follows: TGTGCCAGCAGCCGAGGCGGGATGGACTATGGCTACACCTTC. This encodes CASSRGGMDYGYTF.

This clone was recorded only once. The J gene is TRBJ1-2, the V gene TRBV5-6; 7 bases line up with TRBD1. CDR1 SGHDT and CDR2 YYEEEE come from the germline V gene. The CDR3 has 14 residues. The J segment lost 8 bases and the V segment lost 4 bases, leaving 11 bases of the junction unmatched. CDR3 amino acids: CASSHQTGKTGYTF. The CDR3 DNA follows: TGTGCCAGCAGCCACCAGACAGGGAAGACCGGCTACACCTTC.

V is TRBV18 and J is TRBJ1-2, with D possibly being TRBD1 (5 bases). Trimming pared 2 bases from V and 5 bases from J, leaving 21 bases between. This CDR3 has 17 residues. CDR1 KGHSH and CDR2 LQKENI come from the germline V gene. In nucleotides, the CDR3 is TGTGCCAGCTCACCAAACAGGCTACCCTCGTTGGGGTATGGCTACACCTTC. Translating it yields CASSPNRLPSLGYGYTF.

The V gene is TRBV6-5, the J gene TRBJ1-2, with D unclear. Germline V CDR1 and CDR2: MNHEY, SVGAGI. The CDR3 is 15 residues long. V was pared by 0 bases and J by 1 base, with 9 bases between. CDR3 nucleotides: TGTGCCAGCAGTTACTCAGCCCGACTTAACTATGGCTACACCTTC. This codes for CASSYSARLNYGYTF.

The V and J genes are TRBV5-1 and TRBJ2-3, with TRBD1 matching 11 bases. This CDR3 region has 16 residues. Germline V gene data show CDR1 as SGHRS and CDR2 as YFSETQ. V lost 4 bases, J lost 4 bases, and 8 bases stayed unmatched. CDR3 region: CASSRTGGAEADTQYF. DNA of the CDR3: TGCGCCAGCAGCCGGACAGGGGGCGCTGAGGCAGATACGCAGTATTTT.

V usage is TRBV20-1 and J usage is TRBJ2-3; 7 nucleotides align to TRBD2. The CDR3 covers 15 residues. From germline, CDR1 is DFQATT and CDR2 SNEGSKA (reference sequence). Trimming at V came to 3 bases and at J to 1 base, leaving 7 bases not matched to a gene. CDR3 sequence (DNA): TGCAGTGCTAGTCGGGGAGGGAGTCGCACAGATACGCAGTATTTT. This gives the protein CSASRGGSRTDTQYF.